The next 17 T cell receptor beta chains were all read from a single sample in a study of shared clonotypes between healthy human individuals. This table comes from immunoSEQ multiplex PCR, and its TCRdb copy is limited to in-frame clones, with some not included. The sample contains 450,000 to 650,000 clones, about 80% of which appear only once. Sequenced sample: PBMCs. These receptors were collected from a woman in her thirties or forties in good health. Some clones in this sample may be carry-over from other donors' samples.

Comments on this clone: Other DNA sequences in the sample encode the same CDR3. V gene TRBV6-1 combines with J gene TRBJ2-1; D is uncertain. The CDR3 totals 11 residues. Looked up from germline, CDR1 is MNHNS and CDR2 is SASEGT. Deletions cut 4 bases from V and 4 bases from J, with 2 bases between. CDR3 nucleotide sequence: TGTGCCAGCAGTGTTTACAATGAGCAGTTCTTC. Its translation is CASSVYNEQFF.

This chain links TRBV5-4 with TRBJ2-1; TRBD2 matches at 11 bases. Trimming took 0 bases from V and 6 from J; bases not matched to a gene: 5. CDR3 length: 16 amino acids. Germline V gene sequence: CDR1 SGHNT, CDR2 YYREEE (reference sequence). The chain's CDR3 is CASSLVAGGLINEQFF. Here the CDR3 DNA reads TGTGCCAGCAGCTTGGTAGCGGGAGGGCTGATCAATGAGCAGTTCTTC.

This clone was counted many times. The V gene is TRBV6-1, the J gene TRBJ2-7, with 9 bases fitting TRBD2. The J segment lost 7 bases and the V segment lost 5 bases, leaving 3 bases of the junction unmatched. In germline, CDR1 is MNHNS, CDR2 SASEGT. The CDR3 is 12 residues long. DNA of the CDR3: TGTGCCAGCAGTACACTAGCGGGTGAGCAGTACTTC. This translates into CASSTLAGEQYF.

The V call is TRBV7-2, the J call TRBJ1-2; weak D call: TRBD1 (6 bases). Trimming cost V 1 base and J 8 bases, with 11 bases left between them. This CDR3 region has 13 residues. From germline, CDR1 is SGHTA and CDR2 FQGNSA. Here the CDR3 DNA reads TGTGCCAGCAGCTTAGAGGGACATCGAGGCTACACCTTC. Translation gives CASSLEGHRGYTF.

Worth noting for this clone: A far larger clone differs by one base, so this is likely a read error. The rearrangement joins TRBV7-3 to TRBJ2-2, with D possibly being TRBD1 or TRBD2 (5 bases each). This CDR3 contains 13 residues. CDR1 is SGHTA, CDR2 FQGTGA, per germline. CDR3 nucleotide sequence: TGTGCCAGCAGCTACCAGGGCGACGGGGAGCTGGTTTTT. It translates to CASSYQGDGELVF.

This chain uses TRBV2 with TRBJ2-5; TRBD2 matches at 11 bases. J gave up 0 bases and V 5 bases, and 5 bases lay outside the gene matches. Germline V CDR1 and CDR2: SNHLY, FYNNEI. This CDR3 has 16 residues. CDR3 sequence reads: CASSKTSGTYQETQYF. The CDR3 nucleotides are TGTGCCAGCAGTAAGACTAGCGGGACGTACCAAGAGACCCAGTACTTC.

This clone was seen ten or more times. The same CDR3 is also encoded by other DNA sequences in this sample. The rearrangement joins TRBV6-5 to TRBJ2-3; TRBD2 might be the D (5 bases). The CDR3 is 14 amino acids. The germline V gene has CDR1 MNHEY and CDR2 SVGAGI. The V gene lost 0 bases and the J gene lost 1 base, with 5 bases spanning the gap. CDR3 coding DNA: TGTGCCAGCAGTTACTCTAGCGGCACAGATACGCAGTATTTT. Its translation is CASSYSSGTDTQYF.

This chain joins TRBV6-6 and TRBJ2-7, with 7 bases that match TRBD1. V lost 2 bases to trimming and J lost 0 bases; unmatched junction nucleotides: 1. CDR1 and CDR2 from the germline V gene are MNHNY and SVGAGI (reference sequence). This CDR3 region has 14 residues. The CDR3 loop reads CASSYGQDSYEQYF. DNA for the CDR3: TGTGCCAGCAGTTACGGACAGGACTCCTACGAGCAGTACTTC.

The CDR3 loop reads CASKRDWVAGANTQYF. For the CDR3, the DNA is TGTGCCAGCAAGCGTGATTGGGTTGCGGGAGCTAATACGCAGTATTTT. The rearrangement uses TRBV2 and TRBJ2-3; 7 bases match TRBD2. V shed 7 bases, J shed 7 bases, and the junction held 17 bases outside the gene matches. The germline V gene encodes CDR1 SNHLY and CDR2 FYNNEI. The CDR3 loop spans 16 amino acids.

This clone appeared a few times. The V and J genes are TRBV2 and TRBJ1-1; D is ambiguous. Trimming pared 8 bases from V and 2 bases from J, leaving 12 bases between. CDR3 length equals 13 residues. Germline CDR1 and CDR2: SNHLY and FYNNEI. CDR3 sequence (DNA): TGTGCCAGCTCTCCAGCAATAAACACTGAAGCTTTCTTT. Translating gives CASSPAINTEAFF.

This chain uses TRBV7-9 with TRBJ2-5; TRBD2 matches 7 bases. The CDR3 spans 15 residues. V trimming: 1 base; J trimming: 2 bases; junction bases outside the gene matches: 4. Germline CDR1 SEHNR, CDR2 FQNEAQ (reference sequence). The CDR3 protein is CASSLGTRQQETQYF. CDR3 DNA: TGTGCCAGCAGCTTAGGGACTAGGCAACAAGAGACCCAGTACTTC.

The chain has TRBV11-2 and TRBJ2-1, with TRBD2 matching over 11 bases. With 1 base clipped from V and 8 bases from J, the junction kept 10 bases outside the gene matches. Germline assignment: CDR1 SGHAT and CDR2 FQNNGV. CDR3 size: 17 residues. CDR3: CASSLALLAGGLDEQFF. The CDR3 nucleotides are TGTGCCAGCAGCTTAGCCCTGCTAGCGGGAGGCCTCGATGAGCAGTTCTTC.

Comments on this clone: Since a far larger clone is one base different, this is likely a read error. Different DNA sequences within this sample yield the same CDR3. The chain links TRBV5-1 to TRBJ2-2, with a tentative D call TRBD2 (5 bases). V lost 5 bases to trimming and J lost 6 bases, with 11 bases between them. Germline values: CDR1 SGHRS, CDR2 YFSETQ. CDR3 length: 13 amino acids. As DNA, the CDR3 is TGCGCCAGCAGACTGGCGGGCTCCGGGGAGCTGTTTTTT. Amino acid sequence: CASRLAGSGELFF.

This rearrangement joins TRBV18 to TRBJ2-5; 7 nucleotides line up with TRBD2. The CDR3 extends over 15 amino acids. CDR1 and CDR2 from the germline V gene are KGHSH and LQKENI. The J segment lost 4 bases and the V segment lost 2 bases, leaving 7 bases of the junction unmatched. CDR3 in amino acids: CASSPEGGPRETQYF. The CDR3 DNA reads TGTGCCAGCTCACCAGAGGGAGGGCCGAGAGAGACCCAGTACTTC. The full variable domain, in which reference TRBV18 and TRBJ2-5 provide the parts outside the CDR3, is NAGVMQNPRHLVRRRGQEARLRCSPMKGHSHVYWYRQLPEEGLKFMVYLQKENIIDESGMPKERFSAEFPKEGPSILRIQQVVRGDSAAYFCASSPEGGPRETQYFGPGTRLLVL.

The chain has TRBV25-1 and TRBJ2-3; possible D gene TRBD2, 7 bases. The CDR3 loop spans 14 amino acids. Germline V CDR1 and CDR2: MGHDK, SYGVNS. Between the trimmed V and J ends, which lost 6 bases and 2 bases, there was a span of 12 bases. The CDR3 sequence: CASRGGLHTDTQYF. The CDR3 DNA reads TGTGCCAGCAGGGGGGGGCTACACACAGATACGCAGTATTTT.

V is TRBV5-1 and J is TRBJ2-5; 7 bases are shared with TRBD2. CDR1 is SGHRS, CDR2 YFSETQ, per germline. CDR3 length: 15 amino acids. V was clipped by 0 bases and J by 4 bases; unmatched bases: 6. CDR3 DNA sequence: TGCGCCAGCAGCTTGGTGGCGGGAGTGAGAGAGACCCAGTACTTC. Amino acids: CASSLVAGVRETQYF. Combining the CDR3 with reference TRBV5-1 and TRBJ2-5 gives the whole variable domain KAGVTQTPRYLIKTRGQQVTLSCSPISGHRSVSWYQQTPGQGLQFLFEYFSETQRNKGNFPGRFSGRQFSNSRSEMNVSTLELGDSALYLCASSLVAGVRETQYFGPGTRLLVL.

This sequence joins TRBV7-2 and TRBJ2-2; D is unclear. The length of the CDR3 is 15 residues. Germline V gene lookup returns CDR1 SGHTA and CDR2 FQGNSA. With 5 bases removed from V and 7 bases from J, the gap between germline ends came to 17 bases. CDR3 amino acids: CASSRPLRRNGELFF. CDR3 DNA: TGTGCCAGCAGCCGACCGCTCCGCCGAAACGGGGAGCTGTTTTTT.